This TCR beta chain was retrieved from a study of blood T cell repertoires in COVID-19. The CDR3 contains 14 residues. From germline, CDR1 is LGHNA and CDR2 YSLEER. Trimming removed 0 bases from V and 6 bases from J, with 9 bases in between. Sequencing used immunoSEQ multiplex PCR; TCRdb keeps in-frame clones, though not all of them. The data show about 76,000 clones, 87% seen once. This TCR was recovered from a man aged 25-45 years with acute or convalescent COVID-19. V is TRBV4-3 and J is TRBJ2-1; the D gene is possibly TRBD1 (6 bases). Input material: peripheral blood. CDR3 nucleotides: TGCGCCAGCAGCCAAGATTACAGGGTCAATGAGCAGTTCTTC. Encoded protein: CASSQDYRVNEQFF.